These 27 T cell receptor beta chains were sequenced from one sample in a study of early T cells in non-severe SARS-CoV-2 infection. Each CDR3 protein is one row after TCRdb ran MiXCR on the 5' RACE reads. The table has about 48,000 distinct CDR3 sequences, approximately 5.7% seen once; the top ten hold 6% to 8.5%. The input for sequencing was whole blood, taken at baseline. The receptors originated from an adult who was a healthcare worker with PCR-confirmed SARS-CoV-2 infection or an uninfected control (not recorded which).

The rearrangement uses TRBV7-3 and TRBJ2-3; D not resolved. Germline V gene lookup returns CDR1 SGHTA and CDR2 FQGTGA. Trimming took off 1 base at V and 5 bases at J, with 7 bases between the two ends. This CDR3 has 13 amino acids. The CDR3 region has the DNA TGTGCCAGCAGCTTAATCTACGGAGATACGCAGTATTTT. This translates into CASSLIYGDTQYF.

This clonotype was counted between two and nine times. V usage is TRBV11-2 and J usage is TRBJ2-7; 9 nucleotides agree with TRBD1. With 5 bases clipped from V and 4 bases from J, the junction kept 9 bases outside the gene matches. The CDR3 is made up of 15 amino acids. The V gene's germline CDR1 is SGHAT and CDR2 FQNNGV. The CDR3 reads CASSISRQGGYEQYF. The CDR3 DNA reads TGTGCCAGCAGCATTAGTCGACAGGGGGGATACGAGCAGTACTTC.

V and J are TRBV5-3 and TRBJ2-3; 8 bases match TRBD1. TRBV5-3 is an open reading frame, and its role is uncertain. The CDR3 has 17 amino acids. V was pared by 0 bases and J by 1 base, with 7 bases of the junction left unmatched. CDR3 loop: CARSLEARGPGTDTQYF. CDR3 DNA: TGTGCCAGAAGCTTGGAGGCCAGGGGGCCAGGCACAGATACGCAGTATTTT.

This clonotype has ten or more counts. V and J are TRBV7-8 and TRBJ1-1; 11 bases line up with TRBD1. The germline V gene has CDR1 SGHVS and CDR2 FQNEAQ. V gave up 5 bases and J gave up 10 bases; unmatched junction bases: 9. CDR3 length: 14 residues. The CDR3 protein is CASSAGTGGFGAFF. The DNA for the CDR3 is TGTGCCAGCAGCGCAGGGACAGGGGGTTTTGGAGCTTTCTTT.

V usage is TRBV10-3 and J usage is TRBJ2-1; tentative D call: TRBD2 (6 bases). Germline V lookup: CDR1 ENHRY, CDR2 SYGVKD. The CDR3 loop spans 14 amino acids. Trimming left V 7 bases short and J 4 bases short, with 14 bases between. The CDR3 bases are TGTGCCATCACGCCGGGAGCGTTATACAATGAGCAGTTCTTC. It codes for CAITPGALYNEQFF.

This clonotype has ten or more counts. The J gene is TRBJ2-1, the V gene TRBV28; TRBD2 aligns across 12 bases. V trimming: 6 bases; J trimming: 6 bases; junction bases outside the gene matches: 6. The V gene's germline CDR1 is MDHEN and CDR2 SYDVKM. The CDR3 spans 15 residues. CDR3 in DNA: TGTGCCAGCAGCCGACTAGCGGGAGTTCCCAATGAGCAGTTCTTC. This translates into CASSRLAGVPNEQFF.

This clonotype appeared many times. CDR3 nucleotides: TGTGCCAGCACAATGTTCGAGGGAAAAAAACTGTTTTTT. Translation: CASTMFEGKKLFF. This chain connects TRBV2 to TRBJ1-4; no definite D call. Germline values: CDR1 SNHLY, CDR2 FYNNEI. The length of the CDR3 is 13 residues. The germline V and J ends were trimmed by 7 bases and 9 bases, with 15 bases remaining between them. Combining the CDR3 with reference TRBV2 and TRBJ1-4 gives the whole variable domain EPEVTQTPSHQVTQMGQEVILRCVPISNHLYFYWYRQILGQKVEFLVSFYNNEISEKSEIFDDQFSVERPDGSNFTLKIRSTKLEDSAMYFCASTMFEGKKLFFGSGTQLSVL.

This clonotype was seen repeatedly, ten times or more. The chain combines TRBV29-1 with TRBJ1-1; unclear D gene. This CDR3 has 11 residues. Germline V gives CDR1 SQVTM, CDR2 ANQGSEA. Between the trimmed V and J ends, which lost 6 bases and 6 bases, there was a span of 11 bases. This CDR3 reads CSVWEPAEAFF. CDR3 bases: TGCAGCGTGTGGGAGCCCGCTGAAGCTTTCTTT. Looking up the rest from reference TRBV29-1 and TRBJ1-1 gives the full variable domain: SAVISQKPSRDICQRGTSLTIQCQVDSQVTMMFWYRQQPGQSLTLIATANQGSEATYESGFVIDKFPISRPNLTFSTLTVSNMSPEDSSIYLCSVWEPAEAFFGQGTRLTVV.

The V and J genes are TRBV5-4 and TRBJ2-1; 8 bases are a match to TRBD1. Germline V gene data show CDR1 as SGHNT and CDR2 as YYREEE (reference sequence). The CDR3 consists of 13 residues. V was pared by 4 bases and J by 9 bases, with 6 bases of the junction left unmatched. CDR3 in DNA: TGTGCCAGCAGCATGACAGGGGTTGGTGAGCAGTTCTTC. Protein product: CASSMTGVGEQFF.

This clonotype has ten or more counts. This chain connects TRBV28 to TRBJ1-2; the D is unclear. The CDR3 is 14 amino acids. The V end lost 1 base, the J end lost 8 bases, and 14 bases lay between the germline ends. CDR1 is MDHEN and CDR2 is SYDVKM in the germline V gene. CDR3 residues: CASSLYPLGRGYTF. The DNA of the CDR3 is TGTGCCAGCAGTTTATACCCCCTCGGGCGCGGCTACACCTTC.

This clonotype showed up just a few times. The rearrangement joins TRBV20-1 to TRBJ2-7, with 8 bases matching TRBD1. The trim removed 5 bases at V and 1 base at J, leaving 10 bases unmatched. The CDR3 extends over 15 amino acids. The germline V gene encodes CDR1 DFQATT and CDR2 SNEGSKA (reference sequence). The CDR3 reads CSAGGQDVVSYEQYF. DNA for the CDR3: TGCAGTGCTGGGGGACAGGACGTCGTATCCTACGAGCAGTACTTC.

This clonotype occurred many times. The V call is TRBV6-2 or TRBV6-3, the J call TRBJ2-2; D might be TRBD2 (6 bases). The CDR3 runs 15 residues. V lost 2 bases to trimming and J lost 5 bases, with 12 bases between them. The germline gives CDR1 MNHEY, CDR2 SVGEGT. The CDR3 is CASSYDSAGTGELFF. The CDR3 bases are TGTGCCAGCAGTTACGACAGCGCGGGGACCGGGGAGCTGTTTTTT.

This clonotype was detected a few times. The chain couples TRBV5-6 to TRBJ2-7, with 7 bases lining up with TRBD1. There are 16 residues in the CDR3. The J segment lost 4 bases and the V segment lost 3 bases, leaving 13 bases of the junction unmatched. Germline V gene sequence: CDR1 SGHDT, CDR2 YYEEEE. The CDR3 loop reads CASSYFPGTVKYEQYF. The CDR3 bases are TGTGCCAGCAGCTACTTTCCCGGGACAGTGAAGTACGAGCAGTACTTC.

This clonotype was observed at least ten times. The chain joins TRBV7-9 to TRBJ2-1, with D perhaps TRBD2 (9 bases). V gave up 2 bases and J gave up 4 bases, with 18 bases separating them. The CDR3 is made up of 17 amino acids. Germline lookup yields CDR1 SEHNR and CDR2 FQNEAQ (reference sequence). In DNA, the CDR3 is TGTGCCAGCAGCTTATTGGCTAGCGGGACAGGTTACAATGAGCAGTTCTTC. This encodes CASSLLASGTGYNEQFF.

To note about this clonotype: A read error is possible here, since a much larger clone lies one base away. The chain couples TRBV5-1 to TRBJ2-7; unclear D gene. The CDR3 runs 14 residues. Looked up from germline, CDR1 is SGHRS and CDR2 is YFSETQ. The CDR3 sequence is CASSRAQGFGELYF. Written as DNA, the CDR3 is TGCGCCAGCAGCCGGGCCCAAGGGTTCGGCGAGCTGTACTTC.

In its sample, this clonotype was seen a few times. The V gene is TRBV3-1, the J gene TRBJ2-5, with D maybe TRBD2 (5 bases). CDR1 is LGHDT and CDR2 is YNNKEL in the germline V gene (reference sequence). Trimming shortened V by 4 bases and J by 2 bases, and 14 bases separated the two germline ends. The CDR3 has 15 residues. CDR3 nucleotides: TGTGCCAGCAGCCCCGCAGGCTGGACTCAAGAGACCCAGTACTTC. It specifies CASSPAGWTQETQYF.

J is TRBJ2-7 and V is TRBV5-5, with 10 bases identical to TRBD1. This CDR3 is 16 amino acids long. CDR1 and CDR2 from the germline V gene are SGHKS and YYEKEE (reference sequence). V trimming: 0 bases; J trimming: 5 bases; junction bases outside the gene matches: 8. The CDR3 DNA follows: TGTGCCAGCAGCTTGGATGGGGGACAGGGGAGCGACGAGCAGTACTTC. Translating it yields CASSLDGGQGSDEQYF.

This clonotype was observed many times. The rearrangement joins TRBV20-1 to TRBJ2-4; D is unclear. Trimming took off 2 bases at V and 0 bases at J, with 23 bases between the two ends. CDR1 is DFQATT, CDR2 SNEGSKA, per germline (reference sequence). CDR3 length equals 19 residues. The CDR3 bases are TGCAGTGCTAGATCGATCGGCCCTCTCCCGGATCTAGCCAAAAACATTCAGTACTTC. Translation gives CSARSIGPLPDLAKNIQYF.

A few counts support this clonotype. The CDR3 sequence: CSVEGPHNEQFF. In DNA, the CDR3 is TGCAGCGTTGAGGGACCCCACAATGAGCAGTTCTTC. The chain has TRBV29-1 and TRBJ2-1; possibly TRBD1 or TRBD2 for D (5 bases each). CDR3 length: 12 amino acids. The germline V gene encodes CDR1 SQVTM and CDR2 ANQGSEA. V was pared by 3 bases and J by 5 bases, with 8 bases between.

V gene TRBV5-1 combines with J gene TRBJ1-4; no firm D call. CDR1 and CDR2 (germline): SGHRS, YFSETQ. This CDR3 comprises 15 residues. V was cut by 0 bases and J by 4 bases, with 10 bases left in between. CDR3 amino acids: CASSLGPGDNEKLFF. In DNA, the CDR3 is TGCGCCAGCAGCTTGGGACCCGGGGATAATGAAAAACTGTTTTTT.

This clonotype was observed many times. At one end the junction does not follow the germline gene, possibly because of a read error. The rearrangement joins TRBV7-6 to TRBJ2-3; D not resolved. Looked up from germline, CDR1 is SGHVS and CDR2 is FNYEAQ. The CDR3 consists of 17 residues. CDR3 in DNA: TGTGCCAGCAGCTTAGCCCTGACCTCGAGAGGCACAGATATGCAGTATTTT. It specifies CASSLALTSRGTDMQYF.

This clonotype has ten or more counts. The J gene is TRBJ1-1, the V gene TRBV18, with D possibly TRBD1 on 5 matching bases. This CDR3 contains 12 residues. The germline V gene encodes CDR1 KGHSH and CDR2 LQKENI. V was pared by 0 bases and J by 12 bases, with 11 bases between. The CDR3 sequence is CASSPPDGGTFF. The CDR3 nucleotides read TGTGCCAGCTCACCACCGGACGGGGGGACTTTCTTT. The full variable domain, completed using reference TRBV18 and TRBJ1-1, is NAGVMQNPRHLVRRRGQEARLRCSPMKGHSHVYWYRQLPEEGLKFMVYLQKENIIDESGMPKERFSAEFPKEGPSILRIQQVVRGDSAAYFCASSPPDGGTFFGQGTRLTVV.

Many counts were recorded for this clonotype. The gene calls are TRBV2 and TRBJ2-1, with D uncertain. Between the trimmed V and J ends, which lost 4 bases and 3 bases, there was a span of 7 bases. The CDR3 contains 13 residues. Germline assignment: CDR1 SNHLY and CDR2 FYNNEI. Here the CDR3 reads CASSVYLYNEQFF. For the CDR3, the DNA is TGTGCCAGCAGTGTTTACCTCTACAATGAGCAGTTCTTC.

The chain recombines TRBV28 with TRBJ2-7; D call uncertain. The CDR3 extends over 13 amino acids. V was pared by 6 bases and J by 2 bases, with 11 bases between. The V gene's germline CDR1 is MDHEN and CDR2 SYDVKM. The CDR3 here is CASSHGSTYEQYF. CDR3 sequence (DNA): TGTGCCAGCAGCCACGGGTCCACCTACGAGCAGTACTTC.

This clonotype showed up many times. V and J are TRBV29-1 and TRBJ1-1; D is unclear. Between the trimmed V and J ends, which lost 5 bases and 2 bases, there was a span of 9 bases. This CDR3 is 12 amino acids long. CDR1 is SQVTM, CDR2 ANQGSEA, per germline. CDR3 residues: CSVLGGNTEAFF. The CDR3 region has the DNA TGCAGCGTTTTAGGAGGAAACACTGAAGCTTTCTTT.

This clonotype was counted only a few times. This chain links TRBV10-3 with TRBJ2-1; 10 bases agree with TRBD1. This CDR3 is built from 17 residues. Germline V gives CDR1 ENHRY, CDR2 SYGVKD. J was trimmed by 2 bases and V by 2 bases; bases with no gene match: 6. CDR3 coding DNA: TGTGCCATCAGTGAGACCTCCGGGACAGGGGCCTACAATGAGCAGTTCTTC. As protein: CAISETSGTGAYNEQFF.

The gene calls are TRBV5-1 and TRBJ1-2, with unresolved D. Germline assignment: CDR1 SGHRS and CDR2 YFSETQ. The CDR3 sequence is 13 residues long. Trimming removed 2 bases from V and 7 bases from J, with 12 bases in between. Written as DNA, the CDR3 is TGCGCCAGCAGCTTTGGCCGGGATTTTGGCTACACCTTC. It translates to CASSFGRDFGYTF.